These 31 T cell receptor beta chains were sequenced from one sample in a study of blood T cell repertoires in COVID-19. The protocol was immunoSEQ multiplex PCR, while the TCRdb copy is restricted to in-frame clones and leaves out a portion. Of tens of thousands of clones in the sample, approximately 87% were seen once. The sequencing input was peripheral blood. These receptors all come from a woman in her sixties or seventies with acute or convalescent COVID-19.

This clone appeared a single time. The chain is built from TRBV19 and TRBJ2-5; 7 bases map to TRBD1. CDR3 size: 16 residues. V lost 0 bases, J lost 4 bases, and 8 bases stayed unmatched. The V gene's germline CDR1 is LNHDA and CDR2 SQIVND (reference sequence). CDR3 in amino acids: CASSIDYRGRGETQYF. The CDR3 nucleotides read TGTGCCAGTAGTATAGATTACAGGGGTCGGGGAGAGACCCAGTACTTC.

The count of this clone is one. The rearrangement joins TRBV19 to TRBJ1-2, with 9 nucleotides matching TRBD1. The germline gives CDR1 LNHDA, CDR2 SQIVND (reference sequence). The CDR3 totals 14 residues. Trimming cost V 6 bases and J 6 bases; bases outside gene matches: 8. Here the CDR3 DNA reads TGTGCCAGTAGGAAGCGCGGGACAGGGCATGGCTACACCTTC. This codes for CASRKRGTGHGYTF.

The rearrangement uses TRBV30 and TRBJ2-3; tentatively, D is TRBD1 (6 bases). The CDR3 is 13 residues long. Germline V gives CDR1 GTSNPN, CDR2 SVGIG (reference sequence). V was cut by 4 bases and J by 4 bases, with 12 bases left in between. The CDR3 region is CAWMVAGADTQYF. The CDR3 DNA is TGTGCCTGGATGGTGGCAGGGGCAGATACGCAGTATTTT.

V gene TRBV5-4 combines with J gene TRBJ2-7; D might be TRBD1 (5 bases). Germline CDR1 reads SGHNT; CDR2 reads YYREEE (reference sequence). Trimming shortened V by 4 bases and J by 2 bases, and 10 bases separated the two germline ends. This CDR3 spans 13 amino acids. For the CDR3, the DNA is TGTGCCAGCAGCCTTGACAGAACCTACGAGCAGTACTTC. Translating it yields CASSLDRTYEQYF.

This clone turned up a few times. V is TRBV10-3 and J is TRBJ1-1, with TRBD1 as a possible D gene (6 bases). The CDR3 length is 14 residues. Germline V gene data show CDR1 as ENHRY and CDR2 as SYGVKD. With 3 bases removed from V and 1 base from J, the gap between germline ends came to 9 bases. For the CDR3, the DNA is TGTGCCATCAGTGACGGACAGCCGAACACTGAAGCTTTCTTT. The encoded protein is CAISDGQPNTEAFF.

The chain couples TRBV2 to TRBJ2-7; 9 bases map to TRBD1. Germline V lookup: CDR1 SNHLY, CDR2 FYNNEI. Trimming at V came to 5 bases and at J to 7 bases, leaving 12 bases not matched to a gene. The CDR3 length is 15 residues. The CDR3 coding sequence is TGTGCCAGCAGTTATACAGGGGGCGGAATTGGAGAGCAGTACTTC. This encodes CASSYTGGGIGEQYF.

The chain carries TRBV3-1 (or the pseudogene TRBV3-2) and TRBJ2-1; 8 bases fit TRBD2. The CDR3 has 21 residues. The J segment lost 0 bases and the V segment lost 5 bases, leaving 21 bases of the junction unmatched. The germline V gene has CDR1 LGHDT and CDR2 YNNKEL (reference sequence). The CDR3 spells CASSSSSLGLAGPSSYNEQFF. CDR3 bases: TGTGCCAGCAGCTCCTCTTCTCTGGGGCTAGCGGGCCCCAGCTCCTACAATGAGCAGTTCTTC.

The CDR3 DNA follows: TGTGCCAGCAGCTCACAGGGGAGAGGCGGGGAGCTGTTTTTT. It translates to CASSSQGRGGELFF. V usage is TRBV14 and J usage is TRBJ2-2; the match to TRBD1 covers 7 bases. The ends lost 5 bases at V and 7 bases at J; junction bases unmatched: 7. This CDR3 is 14 amino acids long. Germline CDR1 SGHDN, CDR2 FVKESK.

The chain uses TRBV5-1 and TRBJ2-1, with D perhaps TRBD2 (5 bases). Deletions cut 6 bases from V and 0 bases from J, with 13 bases between. The germline gives CDR1 SGHRS, CDR2 YFSETQ. This CDR3 spans 15 amino acids. CDR3 DNA: TGCGCCAGCATGCTGGGAGAAAGCTCCTACAATGAGCAGTTCTTC. Translated: CASMLGESSYNEQFF.

The rearrangement joins TRBV5-1 to TRBJ2-1; D gene uncertain. V dropped 3 bases and J dropped 9 bases, with 7 bases sitting between them. The CDR3 covers 11 residues. Germline CDR1 is SGHRS and CDR2 is YFSETQ. For the CDR3, the DNA is TGCGCCAGCAGCTACACTACTGAGCAGTTCTTC. Its protein is CASSYTTEQFF.

The gene calls are TRBV18 and TRBJ1-2; maybe TRBD1 (5 bases). Trimming removed 1 base at V and 6 bases at J, with 18 bases between. The CDR3 spans 16 residues. Germline CDR1 KGHSH, CDR2 LQKENI. This CDR3 reads CASSPHPQANGDGYTF. The CDR3 region has the DNA TGTGCCAGCTCACCACATCCACAGGCAAATGGGGATGGCTACACCTTC.

The chain carries TRBV12-5 and TRBJ1-2; 7 bases map to TRBD1. Losses at the gene ends were 6 bases for V and 3 bases for J; bases not matched to a gene: 7. CDR1 and CDR2 from the germline V gene are LGHNT and FRNRAP. The CDR3 has 14 amino acids. CDR3 region: CASGRDSLYYGYTF. The CDR3 DNA follows: TGTGCTAGTGGAAGGGACAGTCTTTACTATGGCTACACCTTC.

V gene TRBV7-8 combines with J gene TRBJ1-2, with D uncertain. The CDR3 is made up of 14 amino acids. V was trimmed by 1 base and J by 1 base, leaving 7 bases between them. Germline CDR1 reads SGHVS; CDR2 reads FQNEAQ. DNA of the CDR3: TGTGCCAGCAGCTTAGGACACCGTAACTATGGCTACACCTTC. This translates into CASSLGHRNYGYTF.

The rearrangement links TRBV5-1 to TRBJ2-5; 10 bases align to TRBD2. Trimming removed 0 bases from V and 3 bases from J; junction bases left unmatched: 11. The CDR3 contains 18 residues. CDR1 and CDR2 from the germline V gene are SGHRS and YFSETQ. The CDR3 DNA reads TGCGCCAGCAGCTTGGCCCGGTCAACTAGCGGGACCGAAGAGACCCAGTACTTC. It codes for CASSLARSTSGTEETQYF.

CDR3 amino acids: CASRARATGGTF. CDR3 coding DNA: TGTGCCAGCAGAGCTAGAGCCACAGGGGGCACCTTC. The rearrangement uses TRBV12-3 or TRBV12-4 and TRBJ1-2; 8 positions agree with TRBD1. After removal of 6 bases from V and 13 bases from J, the junction contained 10 bases not matched to a gene. The CDR3 loop spans 12 amino acids.

J is TRBJ1-1 and V is TRBV7-9; D is perhaps TRBD1 (6 bases). Germline V lookup: CDR1 SEHNR, CDR2 FQNEAQ (reference sequence). CDR3 length: 12 residues. The V end lost 6 bases, the J end lost 3 bases, and 8 bases lay between the germline ends. The CDR3 nucleotides read TGTGCCAGCAGGCAGGGGTACACTGAAGCTTTCTTT. This encodes CASRQGYTEAFF.

The chain is built from TRBV18 and TRBJ1-1; TRBD1 aligns across 8 bases. The length of the CDR3 is 16 residues. V shed 3 bases and J 5 bases; nucleotides not matched to a gene: 11. Germline CDR1 KGHSH, CDR2 LQKENI. CDR3 bases: TGTGCCAGCTCACCTAGAGGACAGGGCGCCCTTACTGAAGCTTTCTTT. Protein product: CASSPRGQGALTEAFF.

A few counts support this clone. The V call is TRBV11-1, the J call TRBJ2-1; 9 bases align to TRBD2. This CDR3 is built from 15 residues. Looked up from germline, CDR1 is SGHAT and CDR2 is FQDESV (reference sequence). After removal of 5 bases from V and 3 bases from J, the junction contained 5 bases not matched to a gene. As DNA, the CDR3 is TGTGCCAGCAGCCCGAGCGGGAGGAACTACAATGAGCAGTTCTTC. Residues: CASSPSGRNYNEQFF.

A few counts support this clone. J is TRBJ1-1 and V is TRBV7-9; no reliable D call. CDR3 length: 12 amino acids. V gave up 3 bases and J gave up 4 bases, with 6 bases separating them. The germline CDR1 and CDR2 sequences are SEHNR and FQNEAQ (reference sequence). CDR3 sequence reads: CASSFAVTEAFF. The CDR3 DNA follows: TGTGCCAGCAGCTTTGCGGTCACTGAAGCTTTCTTT.

The V call is TRBV6-5, the J call TRBJ2-7; 8 bases fit TRBD2. Germline CDR1 MNHEY, CDR2 SVGAGI. V lost 2 bases to trimming and J lost 5 bases; unmatched junction nucleotides: 5. CDR3 length: 14 amino acids. The CDR3 sequence is CASSYGTSRNEQYF. CDR3 DNA sequence: TGTGCCAGCAGTTACGGGACTAGTAGGAACGAGCAGTACTTC.

This rearrangement joins TRBV3-1 (or the pseudogene TRBV3-2) to TRBJ2-7, with D perhaps matching TRBD2 (6 bases). V shed 1 base and J shed 1 base, with 11 bases lying between them. The CDR3 loop spans 15 amino acids. Germline V CDR1 and CDR2: LGHDT, YNNKEL (reference sequence). The CDR3 spells CASSQGGTASYEQYF. CDR3 DNA: TGTGCCAGCAGCCAAGGCGGGACCGCATCCTACGAGCAGTACTTC.

V gene TRBV28 combines with J gene TRBJ1-2; 7 positions match TRBD1. CDR1 MDHEN and CDR2 SYDVKM come from the germline V gene. This CDR3 has 12 amino acids. The V and J ends lost 11 bases and 6 bases, in that order; junction bases with no gene match: 9. Here the CDR3 reads CASQGGMDGYTF. CDR3 DNA: TGTGCCTCCCAAGGGGGCATGGATGGCTACACCTTC.

The CDR3 bases are TGCGCCAGCAGCCAAGATGGGGACAGTACAAGTGAAGCTTTCTTT. The encoded protein is CASSQDGDSTSEAFF. The V gene is TRBV4-1, the J gene TRBJ1-1; TRBD1 aligns across 7 bases. Per the germline V gene, CDR1 is MGHRA and CDR2 is YSYEKL. V trimming: 0 bases; J trimming: 7 bases; junction bases outside the gene matches: 8. The CDR3 runs 15 residues.

The J gene is TRBJ1-2, the V gene TRBV5-1; 7 bases fit TRBD1. Germline V gives CDR1 SGHRS, CDR2 YFSETQ. The CDR3 runs 14 residues. V gave up 2 bases and J gave up 8 bases; unmatched junction bases: 9. CDR3 region: CASSLGDRAGGYTF. The CDR3 bases are TGCGCCAGCAGCTTAGGAGACAGGGCTGGCGGCTACACCTTC. The whole variable domain, filled in from reference TRBV5-1 and TRBJ1-2, reads KAGVTQTPRYLIKTRGQQVTLSCSPISGHRSVSWYQQTPGQGLQFLFEYFSETQRNKGNFPGRFSGRQFSNSRSEMNVSTLELGDSALYLCASSLGDRAGGYTFGSGTRLTVV.

The CDR3 nucleotides read TGTGCCAGCAGCCCCGGACAGGGGGCGTACGAGCAGTACTTC. Translated, it gives CASSPGQGAYEQYF. This chain joins TRBV9 and TRBJ2-7, with 11 bases fitting TRBD1. The trim removed 4 bases at V and 4 bases at J, leaving 4 bases unmatched. This CDR3 has 14 amino acids. CDR1 is SGDLS, CDR2 YYNGEE, per germline.

The chain uses TRBV30 and TRBJ1-3; D unresolved. V was trimmed by 0 bases and J by 1 base, leaving 7 bases between them. Per the germline V gene, CDR1 is GTSNPN and CDR2 is SVGIG (reference sequence). The CDR3 is 14 residues long. CDR3 DNA sequence: TGTGCCTGGAGTGTATTGGCTTCTGGAAACACCATATATTTT. Its protein product is CAWSVLASGNTIYF.

V usage is TRBV19 and J usage is TRBJ1-5, with D possibly matching TRBD1 (6 bases). Trimming took 5 bases from V and 7 from J, leaving 12 bases between them. The CDR3 length is 13 residues. CDR1 is LNHDA, CDR2 SQIVND, per germline (reference sequence). CDR3 sequence reads: CASSEWGHQPQHF. CDR3 bases: TGTGCCAGTAGTGAGTGGGGGCACCAGCCCCAGCATTTT.

This chain connects TRBV7-9 to TRBJ2-7; 12 bases agree with TRBD2. The junction had 5 bases not matched to a gene; V was cut back by 6 bases and J by 5 bases. Germline lookup yields CDR1 SEHNR and CDR2 FQNEAQ (reference sequence). The CDR3 runs 14 residues. In DNA form, the CDR3 reads TGTGCCAGCAGTCGACTAGCGGGAGACAACGAGCAGTACTTC. This encodes CASSRLAGDNEQYF.

The chain combines TRBV5-1 with TRBJ2-2; 8 bases match TRBD1. Germline V CDR1 and CDR2: SGHRS, YFSETQ. CDR3 length equals 16 residues. Trimming took 0 bases from V and 4 from J; bases not matched to a gene: 5. The DNA for the CDR3 is TGCGCCAGCAGCTTGGATGCAGGGGGCAGCACCGGGGAGCTGTTTTTT. Its translation is CASSLDAGGSTGELFF.

This sequence joins TRBV14 and TRBJ2-7, with 10 bases lining up with TRBD1. Trimming removed 2 bases from V and 3 bases from J; junction bases left unmatched: 7. The CDR3 covers 16 residues. Germline CDR1 and CDR2: SGHDN and FVKESK. The CDR3 loop reads CASSQLGQGEIYEQYF. The CDR3 nucleotides are TGTGCCAGCAGCCAACTTGGACAGGGGGAAATCTACGAGCAGTACTTC.

The chain combines TRBV15 with TRBJ2-4, with 9 bases lining up with TRBD2. Germline CDR1 reads LNHNV; CDR2 reads YYDKDF (reference sequence). J gave up 8 bases and V 8 bases, and 1 base lay outside the gene matches. The CDR3 runs to 11 residues. The CDR3 bases are TGTGCCACCGGCGGGAGGGACATTCAGTACTTC. This codes for CATGGRDIQYF.